The T cell receptor (beta chain) under discussion was sequenced for a study of a mutant IDH1 vaccine in newly diagnosed glioma. Turning to the study itself: Patients received vaccination from 4-6 weeks after radiotherapy alone, or with temozolomide cycles. Patients previously underwent radiotherapy, temozolomide, or both, and most underwent both.

Data came from immunoSEQ multiplex PCR; TCRdb stores just in-frame clones and leaves some out. The table includes 65,000 or so clones, approximately 81% detected once. From germline, CDR1 is KGHSH and CDR2 LQKENI. The V segment lost 4 bases and the J segment 2 bases; nucleotides outside the gene matches: 4. This CDR3 spans 15 amino acids. Time point specified: week 23, last vaccination. Doses of 300 ug of mutant IDH1 20-mer peptide were given with topical imiquimod. Those who donated had recent WHO grade 3 or 4 IDH1-mutant, ATRX-lost astrocytomas. Concerning this clone: Its antigen is as yet unknown.

Broader study findings: Variations in leading peripheral T cell clonotypes appeared to have no connection with pseudoprogression.

The gene calls are TRBV18 and TRBJ1-3; 8 bases map to TRBD1. This receptor was taken from a man aged 25 to 45 with glioma. The specimen comprised PBMCs, sampled from a glioma patient whose treatment included an IDH1 peptide vaccine. DNA of the CDR3: TGTGCCAGCTCACTGACAGGGGCCCCTGGAAACACCATATATTTT. Amino acid sequence: CASSLTGAPGNTIYF.